A selection of T cell receptor beta chains follows, all from one sample in a study of blood T cell repertoires in COVID-19. Only in-frame clones appear in the TCRdb table, and some are missing; sequencing was by immunoSEQ multiplex PCR. The sample records approximately 89,000 clones, around 80% being singletons. The specimen sequenced was peripheral blood. These receptors were collected from a man aged 70 or older with acute or convalescent COVID-19. Both conserved end residues are part of each CDR3. The D gene is left open where the match is weak. Expanded clones are given a class, and other clones once, few, many or no size at all.

d_gene: TRBD1; v_gene: TRBV7-2; abundance: NA; j_gene: TRBJ2-7; CDR3aa: CASSPRQGSREQYF; CDR3nt: TGTGCCAGCAGCCCTCGACAGGGCTCTCGGGAGCAGTACTTC
d_gene: NA; v_gene: TRBV30; abundance: NA; j_gene: TRBJ2-7; CDR3aa: CAWSLQLYEQYF; CDR3nt: TGTGCCTGGAGTTTACAGCTTTACGAGCAGTACTTC
d_gene: NA; v_gene: TRBV21-1; abundance: NA; j_gene: TRBJ2-3; CDR3aa: CAILIRGWSLDTQYF; CDR3nt: TGTGCCATCTTGATACGCGGCTGGTCGTTAGATACGCAGTATTTT
d_gene: TRBD1; v_gene: TRBV27; abundance: NA; j_gene: TRBJ1-5; CDR3aa: CASSGTDNQPQHF; CDR3nt: TGTGCCAGCTCCGGGACAGATAATCAGCCCCAGCATTTT
d_gene: NA; v_gene: TRBV28; abundance: NA; j_gene: TRBJ1-5; CDR3aa: CASNRGRSNQPQHF; CDR3nt: TGTGCCAGCAATCGGGGGAGAAGCAATCAGCCCCAGCATTTT
d_gene: NA; v_gene: TRBV7-2; abundance: NA; j_gene: TRBJ2-7; CDR3aa: CASSRTAYEQYF; CDR3nt: TGTGCCAGCAGCAGAACAGCCTACGAGCAGTACTTC
d_gene: NA; v_gene: TRBV5-4; abundance: NA; j_gene: TRBJ2-7; CDR3aa: CASSWRAGGSYEQYF; CDR3nt: TGTGCCAGCAGCTGGAGGGCAGGGGGCTCCTACGAGCAGTACTTC
d_gene: TRBD2; v_gene: TRBV4-3; abundance: many; j_gene: TRBJ2-6; CDR3aa: CASSPTSGSGANVLTF; CDR3nt: TGCGCCAGCAGCCCGACTAGCGGCTCTGGGGCCAACGTCCTGACTTTC
d_gene: NA; v_gene: TRBV19; abundance: NA; j_gene: TRBJ1-3; CDR3aa: CASRQPRDVRNTIYF; CDR3nt: TGTGCCAGTCGGCAGCCGCGGGACGTGAGAAACACCATATATTTT
d_gene: NA; v_gene: TRBV27; abundance: NA; j_gene: TRBJ2-7; CDR3aa: CASSFSGYEQYF; CDR3nt: TGTGCCAGCAGTTTCAGCGGCTACGAGCAGTACTTC
d_gene: NA; v_gene: TRBV6-6; abundance: NA; j_gene: TRBJ2-3; CDR3aa: CASRPGSRTDTQYF; CDR3nt: TGTGCCAGCAGACCCGGGAGCCGCACAGATACGCAGTATTTT
d_gene: TRBD1; v_gene: TRBV15; abundance: NA; j_gene: TRBJ1-6; CDR3aa: CATSRERTGGRSPLHF; CDR3nt: TGTGCCACCAGCAGAGAACGGACAGGGGGCCGTTCACCCCTCCACTTT
d_gene: NA; v_gene: TRBV28; abundance: few; j_gene: TRBJ1-4; CDR3aa: CASSLATEQELFF; CDR3nt: TGTGCCAGCAGTTTGGCGACTGAACAGGAACTGTTTTTT
d_gene: NA; v_gene: TRBV5-4; abundance: NA; j_gene: TRBJ1-4; CDR3aa: CASSSRGVGEKLFF; CDR3nt: TGTGCCAGCAGCTCCAGGGGAGTCGGTGAAAAACTGTTTTTT
d_gene: TRBD1; v_gene: TRBV7-3; abundance: few; j_gene: TRBJ2-1; CDR3aa: CASSLDRDHNEQFF; CDR3nt: TGTGCCAGCAGCTTGGACAGGGACCACAATGAGCAGTTCTTC
d_gene: TRBD2; v_gene: TRBV5-6; abundance: NA; j_gene: TRBJ2-4; CDR3aa: CASSAGLAGFGTKNIQYF; CDR3nt: TGTGCCAGCAGCGCGGGACTAGCGGGATTCGGAACCAAAAACATTCAGTACTTC
d_gene: TRBD1; v_gene: TRBV20-1; abundance: NA; j_gene: TRBJ2-1; CDR3aa: CRADRVGFF; CDR3nt: TGCAGGGCTGACAGGGTGGGATTCTTC
d_gene: NA; v_gene: TRBV6-2/TRBV6-3; abundance: NA; j_gene: TRBJ1-1; CDR3aa: CASSQRGLKEAFF; CDR3nt: TGTGCCAGCAGCCAAAGGGGCCTTAAAGAAGCTTTCTTT
d_gene: TRBD2; v_gene: TRBV6-2/TRBV6-3; abundance: once; j_gene: TRBJ2-3; CDR3aa: CASSYAPGTSAGTDTQYF; CDR3nt: TGTGCCAGCAGTTACGCCCCAGGGACTAGCGCAGGCACAGATACGCAGTATTTT
d_gene: NA; v_gene: TRBV5-1; abundance: NA; j_gene: TRBJ1-2; CDR3aa: CASTPGTSNYGYTF; CDR3nt: TGCGCCAGCACCCCCGGGACATCGAACTATGGCTACACCTTC
d_gene: NA; v_gene: TRBV5-6; abundance: NA; j_gene: TRBJ2-5; CDR3aa: CASSFADREETQYF; CDR3nt: TGTGCCAGCAGCTTCGCGGACAGAGAAGAGACCCAGTACTTC
d_gene: TRBD1; v_gene: TRBV28; abundance: NA; j_gene: TRBJ2-2; CDR3aa: CASSRTGFAGELFF; CDR3nt: TGTGCCAGCAGCAGGACAGGGTTCGCCGGGGAGCTGTTTTTT
d_gene: TRBD2; v_gene: TRBV3-1/TRBV3-2; abundance: NA; j_gene: TRBJ2-1; CDR3aa: CASSSGLAARNEQFF; CDR3nt: TGTGCCAGCAGCTCGGGACTAGCGGCTAGAAATGAGCAGTTCTTC
d_gene: TRBD2; v_gene: TRBV30; abundance: NA; j_gene: TRBJ2-5; CDR3aa: CACTGTSGRGETQYF; CDR3nt: TGTGCCTGTACCGGGACTAGCGGGAGGGGGGAGACCCAGTACTTC
d_gene: NA; v_gene: TRBV14; abundance: once; j_gene: TRBJ2-5; CDR3aa: CASSQLVGTQYF; CDR3nt: TGTGCCAGCAGCCAGCTAGTGGGTACCCAGTACTTC
d_gene: TRBD2; v_gene: TRBV9; abundance: NA; j_gene: TRBJ2-2; CDR3aa: CASSVNSLAGAPGTGELFF; CDR3nt: TGTGCCAGCAGCGTAAATTCCTTAGCGGGAGCGCCGGGCACCGGGGAGCTGTTTTTT
d_gene: TRBD1; v_gene: TRBV2; abundance: NA; j_gene: TRBJ2-1; CDR3aa: CASNNRDRDNEQFF; CDR3nt: TGTGCCAGCAACAACCGGGACAGGGACAATGAGCAGTTCTTC
d_gene: NA; v_gene: TRBV29-1; abundance: NA; j_gene: TRBJ2-5; CDR3aa: CSVGTSFLETQYF; CDR3nt: TGCAGCGTTGGGACTTCCTTCTTAGAGACCCAGTACTTC
d_gene: TRBD2; v_gene: TRBV5-1; abundance: NA; j_gene: TRBJ2-3; CDR3aa: CASSLGTSGRPSTDTQYF; CDR3nt: TGCGCCAGCAGCTTGGGGACTAGCGGGAGACCTAGCACAGATACGCAGTATTTT
d_gene: NA; v_gene: TRBV19; abundance: NA; j_gene: TRBJ1-4; CDR3aa: CASSGAEKLFF; CDR3nt: TGTGCCAGTAGTGGGGCCGAAAAACTGTTTTTT
d_gene: NA; v_gene: TRBV20-1; abundance: once; j_gene: TRBJ2-3; CDR3aa: CSASAGLDTQYF; CDR3nt: TGCAGTGCTAGTGCAGGGCTAGATACGCAGTATTTT
d_gene: TRBD1; v_gene: TRBV30; abundance: NA; j_gene: TRBJ1-3; CDR3aa: CAWTDLTGGNTIYF; CDR3nt: TGTGCCTGGACGGACCTGACAGGGGGAAACACCATATATTTT
d_gene: NA; v_gene: TRBV5-4; abundance: NA; j_gene: TRBJ2-7; CDR3aa: CASSPVAGSLPEQYF; CDR3nt: TGTGCCAGCAGCCCGGTCGCGGGGAGCCTCCCCGAGCAGTACTTC
d_gene: NA; v_gene: TRBV10-3; abundance: NA; j_gene: TRBJ1-1; CDR3aa: CAISEWGRRANTEAFF; CDR3nt: TGTGCCATCAGTGAGTGGGGCAGAAGGGCGAACACTGAAGCTTTCTTT
d_gene: NA; v_gene: TRBV5-1; abundance: NA; j_gene: TRBJ2-5; CDR3aa: CASSLEGLNKETQYF; CDR3nt: TGCGCCAGCAGCTTGGAGGGACTCAATAAAGAGACCCAGTACTTC
d_gene: NA; v_gene: TRBV6-6; abundance: NA; j_gene: TRBJ2-5; CDR3aa: CASSFLTSQETQYF; CDR3nt: TGTGCCAGCAGTTTCCTGACTAGCCAAGAGACCCAGTACTTC
d_gene: TRBD1; v_gene: TRBV30; abundance: few; j_gene: TRBJ2-7; CDR3aa: CAWTTGATTYEQYF; CDR3nt: TGTGCCTGGACGACAGGGGCCACAACCTACGAGCAGTACTTC
d_gene: NA; v_gene: TRBV3-1/TRBV3-2; abundance: NA; j_gene: TRBJ1-1; CDR3aa: CASSQPARDTEAFF; CDR3nt: TGTGCCAGCAGCCAACCAGCTCGGGACACTGAAGCTTTCTTT
d_gene: TRBD2; v_gene: TRBV6-6; abundance: NA; j_gene: TRBJ2-7; CDR3aa: CASSWGTSGSYEQYF; CDR3nt: TGTGCCAGCAGTTGGGGGACTAGCGGGAGCTACGAGCAGTACTTC
d_gene: TRBD1; v_gene: TRBV7-6; abundance: NA; j_gene: TRBJ1-3; CDR3aa: CASSPGTGGLTIYF; CDR3nt: TGTGCCAGCAGCCCCGGGACAGGGGGCCTCACCATATATTTT
d_gene: NA; v_gene: TRBV5-1; abundance: NA; j_gene: TRBJ1-2; CDR3aa: CASRTTLNYGYTF; CDR3nt: TGCGCCAGCAGGACAACCTTGAACTATGGCTACACCTTC
d_gene: NA; v_gene: TRBV11-2; abundance: NA; j_gene: TRBJ1-4; CDR3aa: CASSLVRSSYEKLFF; CDR3nt: TGTGCCAGCAGCTTAGTTCGGTCTTCGTATGAAAAACTGTTTTTT
d_gene: TRBD1; v_gene: TRBV28; abundance: NA; j_gene: TRBJ2-7; CDR3aa: CASSSSGQGTYEQYF; CDR3nt: TGTGCCAGCAGTTCCTCGGGACAGGGGACCTACGAGCAGTACTTC
d_gene: TRBD2; v_gene: TRBV12-5; abundance: NA; j_gene: TRBJ2-1; CDR3aa: CASGSEGASGIHYNEQFF; CDR3nt: TGTGCTAGTGGTAGTGAGGGGGCTAGCGGGATCCACTACAATGAGCAGTTCTTC
d_gene: TRBD1; v_gene: TRBV5-4; abundance: NA; j_gene: TRBJ2-2; CDR3aa: CASSYRQGANRELFF; CDR3nt: TGTGCCAGCAGCTACAGACAGGGGGCAAATAGGGAGCTGTTTTTT
d_gene: NA; v_gene: TRBV24-1; abundance: NA; j_gene: TRBJ2-1; CDR3aa: CATSDFFSGDYNEQFF; CDR3nt: TGTGCCACCAGTGATTTCTTTAGCGGTGACTACAATGAGCAGTTCTTC
d_gene: TRBD1; v_gene: TRBV28; abundance: NA; j_gene: TRBJ2-3; CDR3aa: CASSLFGQGVTDTQYF; CDR3nt: TGTGCCAGCAGTTTATTCGGACAGGGGGTCACAGATACGCAGTATTTT
d_gene: TRBD1; v_gene: TRBV19; abundance: few; j_gene: TRBJ2-3; CDR3aa: CASSMDRMRDTQYF; CDR3nt: TGTGCCAGTAGCATGGACAGGATGCGAGATACGCAGTATTTT
d_gene: TRBD1; v_gene: TRBV25-1; abundance: once; j_gene: TRBJ2-5; CDR3aa: CASSEGTEETQYF; CDR3nt: TGTGCCAGCAGTGAAGGGACAGAAGAGACCCAGTACTTC
d_gene: TRBD1; v_gene: TRBV3-1/TRBV3-2; abundance: NA; j_gene: TRBJ2-1; CDR3aa: CASRRTGGVYNEQFF; CDR3nt: TGTGCCAGCAGGCGAACAGGGGGCGTTTACAATGAGCAGTTCTTC
d_gene: NA; v_gene: TRBV4-2; abundance: NA; j_gene: TRBJ1-2; CDR3aa: CASSSQGSGAYGYTF; CDR3nt: TGTGCCAGCAGCTCCCAGGGCAGTGGGGCTTATGGCTACACCTTC
d_gene: TRBD1; v_gene: TRBV27; abundance: NA; j_gene: TRBJ2-7; CDR3aa: CASSLYRGRRNEQYF; CDR3nt: TGTGCCAGCAGCCTTTACAGGGGGCGCCGGAACGAGCAGTACTTC
d_gene: NA; v_gene: TRBV5-1; abundance: once; j_gene: TRBJ1-2; CDR3aa: CASSNQGGGYTF; CDR3nt: TGCGCCAGCAGCAATCAGGGTGGTGGCTACACCTTC
d_gene: TRBD1; v_gene: TRBV29-1; abundance: few; j_gene: TRBJ2-2; CDR3aa: CSVEDRGQGAYTGELFF; CDR3nt: TGCAGCGTTGAAGATCGGGGACAGGGGGCGTACACCGGGGAGCTGTTTTTT
d_gene: NA; v_gene: TRBV27; abundance: once; j_gene: TRBJ2-1; CDR3aa: CASSLDRRYNEQFF; CDR3nt: TGTGCCAGCAGCCTCGACAGACGCTACAATGAGCAGTTCTTC